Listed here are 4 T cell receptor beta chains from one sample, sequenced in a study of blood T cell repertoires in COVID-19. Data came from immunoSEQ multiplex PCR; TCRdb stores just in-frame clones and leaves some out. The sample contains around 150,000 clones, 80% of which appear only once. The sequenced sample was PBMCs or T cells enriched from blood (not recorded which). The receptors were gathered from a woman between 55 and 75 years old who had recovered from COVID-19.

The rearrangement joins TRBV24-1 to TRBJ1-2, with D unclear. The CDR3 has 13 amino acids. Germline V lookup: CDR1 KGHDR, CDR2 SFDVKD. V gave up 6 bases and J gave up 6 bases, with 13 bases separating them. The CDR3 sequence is CATSPHNDNGYTF. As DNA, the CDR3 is TGTGCCACCAGTCCCCACAATGACAATGGCTACACCTTC.

In DNA form, the CDR3 reads TGTGCCACCAGATCTCGGGGATGCCAAAACATTCAGTACTTC. Its translation is CATRSRGCQNIQYF. This chain joins TRBV24-1 and TRBJ2-4, with D possibly TRBD2 on 5 matching bases. This CDR3 has 14 residues. V lost 7 bases and J lost 5, with 14 bases in between. Germline V CDR1 and CDR2: KGHDR, SFDVKD.

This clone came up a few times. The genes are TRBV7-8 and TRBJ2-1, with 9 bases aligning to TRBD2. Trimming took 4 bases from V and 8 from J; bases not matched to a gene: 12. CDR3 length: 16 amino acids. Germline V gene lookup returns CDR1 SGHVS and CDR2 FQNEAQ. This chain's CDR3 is CASSSRWRGGMDEQFF. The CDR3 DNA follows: TGTGCCAGCAGCTCTAGATGGCGGGGGGGCATGGATGAGCAGTTCTTC.

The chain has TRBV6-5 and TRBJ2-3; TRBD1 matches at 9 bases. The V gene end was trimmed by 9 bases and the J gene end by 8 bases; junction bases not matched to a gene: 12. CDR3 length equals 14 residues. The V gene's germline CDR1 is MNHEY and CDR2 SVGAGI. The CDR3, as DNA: TGTGCCAGTCGCTCCGGGACAGGGCAGGGTACGCAGTATTTT. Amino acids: CASRSGTGQGTQYF.